A selection of T cell receptor beta chains follows, all from one sample in a study of OX40 agonist ivuxolimab in advanced cancers. The method was immunoSEQ multiplex PCR; TCRdb's version includes in-frame clones alone and lacks a portion of them. Among 10,000 to 11,000 clones listed, over 55% were seen once. The sequences come from CD4+ or CD8+ T cells sorted from blood, collected in a trial of the OX40 agonist ivuxolimab. These receptors all stem from an adult with an advanced solid tumor such as melanoma, head and neck, liver or kidney cancer. The CDR3 runs from the conserved cysteine through the conserved F or W. D genes are given only for firm matches. Expanded clones are given a class, and other clones once, few, many or no size at all.

CDR3aa	CDR3nt	v_gene	abundance	j_gene	d_gene
CASSPGGYEQYF	TGTGCCAGCTCACCAGGGGGCTACGAGCAGTACTTC	TRBV18	NA	TRBJ2-7	NA
CASSLGGLAGVGETQYF	TGTGCCAGCAGTTTGGGAGGACTAGCGGGAGTGGGGGAGACCCAGTACTTC	TRBV25-1	NA	TRBJ2-5	TRBD2
CASSVRDYEQYF	TGTGCCAGCAGTGTTCGCGACTACGAGCAGTACTTC	TRBV11-2	few	TRBJ2-7	NA
CASSYKAGPYEQYF	TGTGCCAGCAGTTATAAAGCGGGGCCCTACGAGCAGTACTTC	TRBV2	NA	TRBJ2-7	TRBD2
CASTRAGGTYEQYF	TGTGCCAGCACCCGAGCTGGCGGGACCTACGAGCAGTACTTC	TRBV5-4	NA	TRBJ2-7	NA
CASSFPDRAEAFF	TGTGCCAGCAGCTTTCCCGACAGGGCTGAAGCTTTCTTT	TRBV11-2	NA	TRBJ1-1	TRBD1
CASSLSLSGRAAKTQYF	TGTGCCAGCAGTTTATCCCTAAGCGGGAGGGCCGCGAAGACCCAGTACTTC	TRBV28	NA	TRBJ2-5	TRBD2
CASSEYRLGHNYGYTF	TGTGCCAGCAGTGAATACCGACTGGGCCATAACTATGGCTACACCTTC	TRBV6-1	NA	TRBJ1-2	NA
CASSDKQGEGNEQFF	TGTGCCAGCAGTGATAAACAGGGAGAGGGCAATGAGCAGTTCTTC	TRBV6-4	few	TRBJ2-1	NA
CASSYPGVGYEQYF	TGTGCCAGCAGTTACCCGGGAGTGGGCTACGAGCAGTACTTC	TRBV6-6	NA	TRBJ2-7	NA
CASSLKGGRANEQFF	TGTGCCAGCAGCTTAAAAGGCGGGAGGGCTAATGAGCAGTTCTTC	TRBV7-3	NA	TRBJ2-1	TRBD2
CASSQVLTLANEQYF	TGCGCCAGCAGCCAAGTCTTAACCCTAGCGAACGAGCAGTACTTC	TRBV4-1	NA	TRBJ2-7	NA
CASSLTGGTGELFF	TGTGCCAGCAGCTTGACGGGCGGCACCGGGGAGCTGTTTTTT	TRBV7-8	medium-sized	TRBJ2-2	NA
CSVVGGLVDNEQFF	TGCAGCGTTGTGGGGGGACTAGTTGATAATGAGCAGTTCTTC	TRBV29-1	medium-sized	TRBJ2-1	TRBD2
CASSLDEAANTQYF	TGTGCCAGCAGCTTAGATGAGGCAGCTAATACGCAGTATTTT	TRBV11-3	NA	TRBJ2-3	NA
CASSMGSTEAFF	TGTGCCAGTAGTATGGGAAGCACTGAAGCTTTCTTT	TRBV19	once	TRBJ1-1	NA
CASSVGATNEKLFF	TGTGCCAGCAGCGTAGGCGCAACTAATGAAAAACTGTTTTTT	TRBV9	NA	TRBJ1-4	NA
CASSPSGLAGVARNEQFF	TGCGCCAGCAGCCCCTCCGGACTAGCGGGAGTCGCTCGGAATGAGCAGTTCTTC	TRBV4-1	many	TRBJ2-1	TRBD2
CASTIRYSNYGYTF	TGTGCCAGCACCATTAGATACAGTAACTATGGCTACACCTTC	TRBV28	NA	TRBJ1-2	NA
CASSAGPREFEQYF	TGTGCCAGCAGCGCAGGGCCTCGGGAGTTCGAGCAGTACTTC	TRBV7-8	few	TRBJ2-7	NA
CASSGGPDSYEQYF	TGTGCCAGCAGCGGGGGGCCAGACTCCTACGAGCAGTACTTC	TRBV9	many	TRBJ2-7	NA
CAWNGMNTEAFF	TGTGCCTGGAATGGCATGAACACTGAAGCTTTCTTT	TRBV30	NA	TRBJ1-1	NA
CASSPGWQAYEQYF	TGCGCCAGCAGCCCAGGATGGCAGGCCTACGAGCAGTACTTC	TRBV5-1	NA	TRBJ2-7	NA
CASSLTRGYSDTQYF	TGTGCCAGCAGCTTAACGCGAGGGTATTCAGATACGCAGTATTTT	TRBV5-6	NA	TRBJ2-3	NA
CASSPPSGNGYTF	TGTGCCAGCAGCCCCCCCAGTGGAAATGGCTACACCTTC	TRBV7-9	NA	TRBJ1-2	NA
CASSLLAGGYNEQFF	TGTGCCAGCAGCTTACTAGCGGGAGGTTACAATGAGCAGTTCTTC	TRBV7-3	NA	TRBJ2-1	TRBD2
CATSREGYSNQPQHF	TGTGCCACCAGCAGAGAAGGATATAGCAATCAGCCCCAGCATTTT	TRBV15	NA	TRBJ1-5	NA
CAWSRGLGTGELFF	TGTGCCTGGAGTCGGGGGCTGGGCACCGGGGAGCTGTTTTTT	TRBV30	NA	TRBJ2-2	NA
CASSRGVAGSYEQYF	TGTGCCAGCAGCCGCGGGGTAGCGGGTTCCTACGAGCAGTACTTC	TRBV27	NA	TRBJ2-7	TRBD2
CASSLEGIRRKYEQYF	TGTGCCAGCAGCTTGGAGGGGATCCGACGAAAATACGAGCAGTACTTC	TRBV5-6	NA	TRBJ2-7	NA
CASSVEGGNEKLFF	TGTGCCAGCAGCGTAGAAGGCGGGAATGAAAAACTGTTTTTT	TRBV9	NA	TRBJ1-4	NA
CASSSLGGQEIPYEQYF	TGTGCCAGCAGCTCGTTAGGAGGACAGGAGATCCCCTACGAGCAGTACTTC	TRBV5-6	NA	TRBJ2-7	TRBD1
CASSIGTSGNYEQYF	TGTGCCAGTAGTATCGGGACTAGCGGGAACTACGAGCAGTACTTC	TRBV19	NA	TRBJ2-7	TRBD2
CASSLSGGNTEAFF	TGTGCCAGCAGTTTATCCGGCGGGAACACTGAAGCTTTCTTT	TRBV27	few	TRBJ1-1	NA
CASSPAGTNAYEQYF	TGTGCCAGCAGTCCCGCCGGGACTAACGCCTACGAGCAGTACTTC	TRBV28	NA	TRBJ2-7	TRBD2
CASRPSGLFTDTQYF	TGTGCCAGCAGGCCCTCGGGACTCTTCACAGATACGCAGTATTTT	TRBV6-5	NA	TRBJ2-3	NA
CASTRTGLRYTEAFF	TGTGCCAGCACGAGGACAGGGTTAAGATACACTGAAGCTTTCTTT	TRBV27	NA	TRBJ1-1	TRBD1
CASSQGREGAQPQHF	TGCGCCAGCAGCCAAGGGCGGGAGGGGGCACAGCCCCAGCATTTT	TRBV4-1	few	TRBJ1-5	TRBD1